This T cell receptor (beta chain) was retrieved from a study of blood T cell repertoires in COVID-19. Study in general: Italy, Spain and the United States were the sources of the convalescent and acute COVID-19 samples. PBMCs, B-cell-depleted T cells, or T cells were the source of the cDNA or gDNA that made up the material.

There are 14 residues in the CDR3. V gave up 8 bases and J gave up 4 bases; unmatched junction bases: 8. The germline gives CDR1 GTSNPN, CDR2 SVGIG (reference sequence). Per the authors' pipeline: How many nucleated cells were present was estimated from reference gene primer amplification. Libraries were prepared by immunoSEQ multiplex PCR; TCRdb keeps only in-frame clonotypes and omits some of them. V, J and clone size reflect that table, while D and trimming were determined from the DNA. The table shows 90,000 to 130,000 clones, with about 85% occurring only once. This receptor was obtained from a human donor in a cohort sampled during active COVID-19. This sequence joins TRBV30 and TRBJ2-2, with 9 bases matching TRBD2. Sequencing was performed on peripheral blood. This CDR3 reads CARRGGLGTGELFF. CDR3 DNA: TGTGCCCGGCGGGGGGGCCTCGGCACCGGGGAGCTGTTTTTT.